The entry below describes one T cell receptor (beta chain). Its antigen is not known. These data belong to a study of T cell responses to AZD1222 COVID-19 vaccine. Points from the study as a whole: Clonal diversity may have been underestimated in mostly white British donors. The study sampled repertoires only after the peak T cell response. Elevations in Spike-specific TCR breadth and depth followed administration of two AZD1222 doses. It was only five to seven AZD1222 recipients who were seropositive at baseline.

Assay: immunoSEQ multiplex PCR; the TCRdb copy retains only in-frame clones and omits some. The table lists about 81,000 clones, roughly 90% of them singletons. In germline, CDR1 is SGHTA, CDR2 FQGNSA. V was clipped by 1 base and J by 4 bases, with 7 bases between them. The CDR3 runs to 14 residues. The clonotype was recovered from an adult who received the AZD1222 COVID-19 vaccine. The genes are TRBV7-2 and TRBJ2-2, with D unresolved. The sample was peripheral blood, taken 28 days after the second AZD1222 dose. CDR3 loop: CASSLGAITGELFF. The CDR3 bases are TGTGCCAGCAGCTTAGGGGCGATCACCGGGGAGCTGTTTTTT.